This entry describes one T cell receptor beta chain. Other nucleotide sequences from this sample produce the same CDR3. The germline CDR1 and CDR2 sequences are SNHLY and FYNNEI. The CDR3 is 13 residues long. The V segment lost 9 bases and the J segment 7 bases; nucleotides outside the gene matches: 3. Per the authors' pipeline: By means of reference gene primer amplification, nucleated cell counts were estimated. Clones were read by immunoSEQ multiplex PCR, and TCRdb kept only the in-frame ones, dropping some. That table is the source of V, J and clone size, and D and trimming were worked out from the DNA. The sample has some 130,000 clones; more than 75% are singletons. This entry is derived from a study of blood T cell repertoires in COVID-19. Across the study: Sites across the United States, Italy and Spain contributed samples from acute and convalescent COVID-19. In each case, the material was cDNA or gDNA derived from T cells, B-cell-depleted T cells, or PBMCs.

The receptor's source is a woman between 55 and 75 years old with acute or convalescent COVID-19. This chain joins TRBV2 and TRBJ2-1; 13 bases map to TRBD2. The material sequenced was peripheral blood. The CDR3 sequence: CASSGLAGNEQFF. In nucleotides, the CDR3 is TGTGCCAGTTCGGGACTAGCGGGGAATGAGCAGTTCTTC.